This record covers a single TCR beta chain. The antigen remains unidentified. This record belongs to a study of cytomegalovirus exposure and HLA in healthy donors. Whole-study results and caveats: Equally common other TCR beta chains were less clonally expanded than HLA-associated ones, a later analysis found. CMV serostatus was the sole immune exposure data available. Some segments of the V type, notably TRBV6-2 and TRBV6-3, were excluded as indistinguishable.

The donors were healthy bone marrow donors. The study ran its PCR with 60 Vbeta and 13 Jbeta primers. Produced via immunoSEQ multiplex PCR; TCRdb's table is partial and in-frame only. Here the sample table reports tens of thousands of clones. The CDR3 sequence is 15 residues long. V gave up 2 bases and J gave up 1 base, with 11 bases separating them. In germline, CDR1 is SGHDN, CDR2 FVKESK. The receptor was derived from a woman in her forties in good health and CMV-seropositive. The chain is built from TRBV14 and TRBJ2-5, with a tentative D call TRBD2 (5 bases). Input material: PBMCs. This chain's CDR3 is CASSQWTGIQETQYF. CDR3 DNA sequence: TGTGCCAGCAGCCAATGGACGGGAATCCAAGAGACCCAGTACTTC. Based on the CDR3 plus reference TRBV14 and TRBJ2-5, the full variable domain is EAGVTQFPSHSVIEKGQTVTLRCDPISGHDNLYWYRRVMGKEIKFLLHFVKESKQDESGMPNNRFLAERTGGTYSTLKVQPAELEDSGVYFCASSQWTGIQETQYFGPGTRLLVL.